This paragraph covers one T cell receptor (beta chain) sequence. The sample comes from a study of blood T cell repertoires in COVID-19. Authors' analysis steps: Amplifying reference gene primers gave estimates of nucleated cell counts. Here immunoSEQ multiplex PCR was the method, and the copy in TCRdb shows in-frame clones only, minus some. Clonal size and the V and J genes are those of that table, whereas D and trimming came from the DNA. The sample contains about 220,000 clones, 80% to 90% of which appear only once. CDR1 and CDR2 from the germline V gene are LNHDA and SQIVND (reference sequence). The CDR3 totals 14 residues. The junction had 8 bases not matched to a gene; V was cut back by 10 bases and J by 6 bases.

Sequencing used PBMCs or T cells enriched from blood (not recorded which). The chain joins TRBV19 to TRBJ2-2; 10 positions match TRBD1. This clonotype was sampled from a woman in her late teens or twenties in a cohort exposed to, infected with or recovered from COVID-19 (not recorded which). CDR3 region: CATTTGGFSGELFF. For the CDR3, the DNA is TGTGCCACCACGACAGGGGGCTTTTCCGGGGAGCTGTTTTTT.